This TCR beta chain was retrieved from a study of cytomegalovirus exposure and HLA in healthy donors. The PCR used 60 Vbeta and 13 Jbeta primers. Original methodology: A follow-up analysis tallied approximately 85 million unique TCR beta chains, roughly 11 million shared. Profiling relied on immunoSEQ multiplex PCR, and the TCRdb table lists in-frame clones only, not all of them. D and trimming come from the DNA, and the V and J calls and clone size come from that table. The sample contains 150,000 or so clones, more than 60% of which appear only once. Study-level findings and limits: Most TCR sequences were seen very rarely across donors, but some public TCRs occurred in many.

The CDR3 has 15 amino acids. Germline V gene sequence: CDR1 SGHDT, CDR2 YYEEEE. Trimming left V 2 bases short and J 3 bases short, with 13 bases between. Turning to this clone: What it recognizes is unknown.

Every donor was a healthy person donating bone marrow. Donors had nominal health at sampling but likely had unrecorded immune exposures. V gene TRBV5-6 combines with J gene TRBJ2-3; D is unclear. This clonotype was obtained from a middle-aged man in good health and CMV-seropositive. The specimen sequenced was PBMCs. CDR3 loop: CASSFSPAATDTQYF. The CDR3 DNA reads as TGTGCCAGCAGCTTCTCGCCAGCAGCGACAGATACGCAGTATTTT.